This T cell receptor (beta chain) was recorded in a study of shared clonotypes between healthy human individuals. Here immunoSEQ multiplex PCR was the method, and the copy in TCRdb shows in-frame clones only, minus some. The table has about 580,000 clones, 95% to 98% seen once. The CDR3 is 19 residues long. Trimming took off 5 bases at V and 0 bases at J, with 23 bases between the two ends. Germline CDR1 and CDR2: SEHNR and FQNEAQ (reference sequence). Broader study findings: Rarefaction demonstrated incomplete sorted-subset sequencing despite large depth.

Naive CD8 cells were CD45RO-negative, positively selected for CCR7, excluding terminally differentiated effector memory CD45RA+ cells. As regards this clone: Its antigen is unknown.

Sequenced sample: naive CD8+ T cells sorted from blood. V usage is TRBV7-9 and J usage is TRBJ1-5; a possible D gene is TRBD1 (5 bases). This TCR was recovered from a man aged 25 to 40 in good health. The CDR3 DNA is TGTGCCAGCAGCACCAATTCAGGGCGCGGGGGATATAGCAATCAGCCCCAGCATTTT. Its translation is CASSTNSGRGGYSNQPQHF.